These 7 T cell receptor beta chains came from one sample sequenced in a study of blood T cell repertoires in COVID-19 (dated by TCRdb to 2020 to 2021). The library was produced with the immunoSEQ multiplex PCR assay. The table was pulled from immuneACCESS by TCRdb, which kept in-frame rearrangements only. Such tables lose some clones; where checked, under half of the loss comes from unresolved V genes, and the rest has no known cause. For this sample there are about 200,000 clones; 75% to 90% appear just once. 2% to 2.5% of the sample rests with the top ten. The sequenced material came from PBMCs or T cells enriched from blood (not recorded which). The receptors were gathered from a woman in her forties with acute COVID-19.

The chain joins TRBV30 to TRBJ1-3; no clear D gene. V was shortened by 4 bases and J by 0 bases, with 10 bases between the two germline ends. CDR1 GTSNPN and CDR2 SVGIG come from the germline V gene (reference sequence). The CDR3 length is 14 residues. CDR3 DNA sequence: TGTGCCTGGAATTATCGGGTCTCTGGAAACACCATATATTTT. Amino acid sequence: CAWNYRVSGNTIYF.

The CDR3 region is CASSPQYEQYF. The CDR3 nucleotides are TGTGCCAGCAGCCCACAGTACGAGCAGTACTTC. The rearrangement joins TRBV7-9 to TRBJ2-7; D is uncertain. Germline assignment: CDR1 SEHNR and CDR2 FQNEAQ (reference sequence). The ends were cut back, 5 bases at V and 4 bases at J, with 6 bases in the middle. The CDR3 runs 11 residues.

This clone was recorded only once. The chain combines TRBV5-3 with TRBJ1-1; no definite D call. TRBV5-3 is identified as an open reading frame with a role that is uncertain. This CDR3 has 12 residues. V was cut by 3 bases and J by 7 bases, with 10 bases left in between. The CDR3 reads CARSWRLLEAFF. In nucleotides, the CDR3 is TGTGCCAGAAGCTGGAGACTCCTTGAAGCTTTCTTT.

J is TRBJ2-3 and V is TRBV7-9; no clear D. The CDR3 is 13 amino acids. V was shortened by 4 bases and J by 7 bases, with 12 bases between the two germline ends. Germline V CDR1 and CDR2: SEHNR, FQNEAQ (reference sequence). CDR3 coding DNA: TGTGCCAGCAGCTCTATCGCGGCGAATACGCAGTATTTT. It specifies CASSSIAANTQYF.

The chain employs TRBV19 and TRBJ2-1; tentatively, D is TRBD2 (5 bases). The V end lost 5 bases, the J end lost 12 bases, and 20 bases lay between the germline ends. This CDR3 spans 14 amino acids. Germline V gene lookup returns CDR1 LNHDA and CDR2 SQIVND (reference sequence). The CDR3: CASSPRLAGDRQFF. CDR3 DNA: TGTGCCAGTAGTCCCCGGCTAGCCGGGGATAGGCAGTTCTTC.

The V gene is TRBV28, the J gene TRBJ2-7, with 7 bases matching TRBD1. The CDR3 length is 14 residues. CDR1 is MDHEN, CDR2 SYDVKM, per germline. V lost 3 bases, J lost 5 bases, and 7 bases stayed unmatched. Here the CDR3 DNA reads TGTGCCAGCAGTTTTTTCACAGGGGCCAACGAGCAGTACTTC. It specifies CASSFFTGANEQYF. Drawing the rest from reference TRBV28 and TRBJ2-7, the complete variable domain is DVKVTQSSRYLVKRTGEKVFLECVQDMDHENMFWYRQDPGLGLRLIYFSYDVKMKEKGDIPEGYSVSREKKERFSLILESASTNQTSMYLCASSFFTGANEQYFGPGTRLTVT.

J is TRBJ2-3 and V is TRBV5-4, with TRBD2 matching 11 bases. This CDR3 comprises 15 residues. Germline lookup yields CDR1 SGHNT and CDR2 YYREEE (reference sequence). J was trimmed by 2 bases and V by 4 bases; bases with no gene match: 3. The CDR3 DNA sequence: TGTGCCAGCAGCCAGGGACTAGCGGACACAGATACGCAGTATTTT. It encodes CASSQGLADTDTQYF.